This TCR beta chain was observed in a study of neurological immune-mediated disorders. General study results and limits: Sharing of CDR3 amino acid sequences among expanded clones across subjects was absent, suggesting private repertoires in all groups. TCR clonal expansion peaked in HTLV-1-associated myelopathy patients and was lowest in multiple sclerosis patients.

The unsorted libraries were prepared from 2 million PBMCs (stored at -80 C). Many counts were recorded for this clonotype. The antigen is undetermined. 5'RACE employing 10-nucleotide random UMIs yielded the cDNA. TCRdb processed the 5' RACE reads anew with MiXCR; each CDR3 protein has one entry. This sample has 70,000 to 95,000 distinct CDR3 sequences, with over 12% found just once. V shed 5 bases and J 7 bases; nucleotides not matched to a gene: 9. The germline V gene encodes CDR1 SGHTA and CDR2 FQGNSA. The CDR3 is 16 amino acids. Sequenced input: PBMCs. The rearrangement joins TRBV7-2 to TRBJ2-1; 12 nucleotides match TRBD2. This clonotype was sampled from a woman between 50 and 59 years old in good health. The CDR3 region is CASSSILAGGLNEQFF. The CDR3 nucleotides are TGTGCCAGCAGCAGCATCCTAGCGGGGGGGCTGAATGAGCAGTTCTTC.